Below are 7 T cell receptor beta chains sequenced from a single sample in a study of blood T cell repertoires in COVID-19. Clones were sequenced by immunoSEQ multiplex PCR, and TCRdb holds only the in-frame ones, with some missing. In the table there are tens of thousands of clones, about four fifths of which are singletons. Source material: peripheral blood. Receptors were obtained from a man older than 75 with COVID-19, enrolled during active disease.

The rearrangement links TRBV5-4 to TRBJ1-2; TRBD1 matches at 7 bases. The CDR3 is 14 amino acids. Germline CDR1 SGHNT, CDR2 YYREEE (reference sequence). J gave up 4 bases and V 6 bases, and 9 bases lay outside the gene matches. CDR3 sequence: CASTLGGQIYGYTF. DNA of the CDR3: TGTGCCAGCACCCTAGGGGGACAGATCTATGGCTACACCTTC.

The CDR3 DNA reads as TGTGCCACCAGTGATGGTGACAGGGGAAACAATCAGCCCCAGCATTTT. Amino acid sequence: CATSDGDRGNNQPQHF. The chain couples TRBV24-1 to TRBJ1-5, with 8 nucleotides matching TRBD1. Losses at the gene ends were 3 bases for V and 3 bases for J; bases not matched to a gene: 6. Germline CDR1 reads KGHDR; CDR2 reads SFDVKD. This CDR3 has 16 amino acids.

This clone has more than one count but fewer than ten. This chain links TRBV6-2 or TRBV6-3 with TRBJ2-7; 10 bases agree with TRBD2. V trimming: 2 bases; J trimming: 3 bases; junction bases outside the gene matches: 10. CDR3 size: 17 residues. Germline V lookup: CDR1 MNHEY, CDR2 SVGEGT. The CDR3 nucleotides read TGTGCCAGCAGTTACACCTCTAGCGGGAGTTCAGTCTACGAGCAGTACGTC. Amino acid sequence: CASSYTSSGSSVYEQYV.

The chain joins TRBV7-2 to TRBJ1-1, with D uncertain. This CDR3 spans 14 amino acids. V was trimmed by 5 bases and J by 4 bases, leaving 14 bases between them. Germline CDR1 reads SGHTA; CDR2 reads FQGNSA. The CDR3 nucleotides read TGTGCCAGCAGCCTCTTGCAGAGGGCCACTGAAGCTTTCTTT. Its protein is CASSLLQRATEAFF.

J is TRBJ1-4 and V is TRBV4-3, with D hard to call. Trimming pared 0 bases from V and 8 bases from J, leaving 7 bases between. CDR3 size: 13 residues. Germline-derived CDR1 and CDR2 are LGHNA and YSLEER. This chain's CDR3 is CASSQEGSEKLFF. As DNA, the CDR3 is TGCGCCAGCAGCCAAGAGGGCTCCGAAAAACTGTTTTTT.

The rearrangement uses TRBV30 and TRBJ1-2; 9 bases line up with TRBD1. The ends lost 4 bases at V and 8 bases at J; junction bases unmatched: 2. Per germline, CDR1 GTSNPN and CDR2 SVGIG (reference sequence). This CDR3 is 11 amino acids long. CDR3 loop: CAWNRGPGYTF. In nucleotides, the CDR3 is TGTGCCTGGAACAGGGGGCCGGGCTACACCTTC.

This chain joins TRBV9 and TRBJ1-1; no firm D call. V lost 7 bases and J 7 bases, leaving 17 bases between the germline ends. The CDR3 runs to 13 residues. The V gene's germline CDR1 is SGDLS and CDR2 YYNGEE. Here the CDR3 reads CASSVASGIEAFF. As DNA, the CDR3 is TGTGCCAGCTCAGTAGCCTCGGGGATTGAAGCTTTCTTT. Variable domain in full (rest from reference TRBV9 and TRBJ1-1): DSGVTQTPKHLITATGQRVTLRCSPRSGDLSVYWYQQSLDQGLQFLIQYYNGEERAKGNILERFSAQQFPDLHSELNLSSLELGDSALYFCASSVASGIEAFFGQGTRLTVV.